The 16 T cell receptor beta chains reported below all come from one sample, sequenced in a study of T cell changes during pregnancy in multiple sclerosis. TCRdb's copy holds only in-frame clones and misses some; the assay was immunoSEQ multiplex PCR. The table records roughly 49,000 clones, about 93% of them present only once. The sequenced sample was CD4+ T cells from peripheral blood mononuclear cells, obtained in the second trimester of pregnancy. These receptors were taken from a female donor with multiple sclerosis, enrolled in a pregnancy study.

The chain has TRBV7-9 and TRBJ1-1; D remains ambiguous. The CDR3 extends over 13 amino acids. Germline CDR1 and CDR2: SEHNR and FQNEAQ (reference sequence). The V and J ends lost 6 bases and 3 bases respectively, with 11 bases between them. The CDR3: CASSLREHTEAFF. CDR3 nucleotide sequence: TGTGCCAGCAGTCTTCGGGAGCACACTGAAGCTTTCTTT. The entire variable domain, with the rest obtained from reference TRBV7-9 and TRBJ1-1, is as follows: DTGVSQNPRHKITKRGQNVTFRCDPISEHNRLYWYRQTLGQGPEFLTYFQNEAQLEKSRLLSDRFSAERPKGSFSTLEIQRTEQGDSAMYLCASSLREHTEAFFGQGTRLTVV.

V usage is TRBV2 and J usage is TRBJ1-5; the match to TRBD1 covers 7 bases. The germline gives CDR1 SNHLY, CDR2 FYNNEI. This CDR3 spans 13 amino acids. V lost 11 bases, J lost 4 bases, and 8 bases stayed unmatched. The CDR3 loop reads CAPGTVENQPQHF. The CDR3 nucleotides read TGTGCCCCTGGGACAGTGGAAAATCAGCCCCAGCATTTT.

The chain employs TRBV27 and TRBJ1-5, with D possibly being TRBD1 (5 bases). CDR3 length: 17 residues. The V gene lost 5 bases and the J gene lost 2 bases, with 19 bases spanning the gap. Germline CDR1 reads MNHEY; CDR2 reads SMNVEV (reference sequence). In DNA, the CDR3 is TGTGCCAGCAGTCTAGGGTGGGGCAGGGAGGGCAATCAGCCCCAGCATTTT. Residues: CASSLGWGREGNQPQHF.

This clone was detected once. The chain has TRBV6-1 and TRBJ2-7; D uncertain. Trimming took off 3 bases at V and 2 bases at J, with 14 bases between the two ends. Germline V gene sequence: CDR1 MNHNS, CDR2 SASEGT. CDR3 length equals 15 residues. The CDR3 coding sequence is TGTGCCAGCAGTGAGCTAATAGCTAGAGCCTACGAGCAGTACTTC. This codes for CASSELIARAYEQYF.

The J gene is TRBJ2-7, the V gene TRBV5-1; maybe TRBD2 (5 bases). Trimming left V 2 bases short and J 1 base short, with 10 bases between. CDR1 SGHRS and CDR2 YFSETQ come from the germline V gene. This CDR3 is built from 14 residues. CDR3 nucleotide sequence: TGCGCCAGCAGCTTAGAGGGTTTATCCTACGAGCAGTACTTC. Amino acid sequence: CASSLEGLSYEQYF.

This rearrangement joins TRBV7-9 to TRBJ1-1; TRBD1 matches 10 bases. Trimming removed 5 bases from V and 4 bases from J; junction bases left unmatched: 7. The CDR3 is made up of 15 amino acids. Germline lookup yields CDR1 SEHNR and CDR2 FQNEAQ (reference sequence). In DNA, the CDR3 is TGTGCCAGCAGCCTGGGGACAGGGGTGGGCACTGAAGCTTTCTTT. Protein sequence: CASSLGTGVGTEAFF.

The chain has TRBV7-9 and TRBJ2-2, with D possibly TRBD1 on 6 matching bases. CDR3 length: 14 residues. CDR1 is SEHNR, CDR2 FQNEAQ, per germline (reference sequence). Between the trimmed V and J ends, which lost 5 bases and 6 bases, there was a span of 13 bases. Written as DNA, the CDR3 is TGTGCCAGCAGCCACTTCAGGGGTGCCGGGGAGCTGTTTTTT. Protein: CASSHFRGAGELFF.

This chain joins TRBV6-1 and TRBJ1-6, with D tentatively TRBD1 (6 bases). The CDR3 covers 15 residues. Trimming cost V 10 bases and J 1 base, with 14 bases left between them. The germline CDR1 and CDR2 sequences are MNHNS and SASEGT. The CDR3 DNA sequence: TGTGCCACTTTGACAGGATCGTCCTATAATTCACCCCTCCACTTT. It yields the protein CATLTGSSYNSPLHF.

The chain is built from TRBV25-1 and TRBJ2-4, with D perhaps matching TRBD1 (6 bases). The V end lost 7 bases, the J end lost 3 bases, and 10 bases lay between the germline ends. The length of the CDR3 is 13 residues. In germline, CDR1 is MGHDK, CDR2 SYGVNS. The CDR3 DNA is TGTGCCAGCAACGGACAGCTCAAAAACATTCAGTACTTC. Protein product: CASNGQLKNIQYF.

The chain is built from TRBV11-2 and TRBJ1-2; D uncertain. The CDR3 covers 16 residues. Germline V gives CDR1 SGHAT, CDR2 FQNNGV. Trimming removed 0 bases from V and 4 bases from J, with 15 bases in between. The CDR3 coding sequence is TGTGCCAGCAGCTTAGAATCTCCGGGGATCGGCTATGGCTACACCTTC. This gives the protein CASSLESPGIGYGYTF.

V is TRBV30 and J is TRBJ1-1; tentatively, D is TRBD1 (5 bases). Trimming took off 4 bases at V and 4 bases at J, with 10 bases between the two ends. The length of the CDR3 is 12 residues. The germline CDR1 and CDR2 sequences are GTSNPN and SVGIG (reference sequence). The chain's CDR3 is CAWTPGGTEAFF. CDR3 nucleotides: TGTGCCTGGACCCCGGGGGGCACTGAAGCTTTCTTT.

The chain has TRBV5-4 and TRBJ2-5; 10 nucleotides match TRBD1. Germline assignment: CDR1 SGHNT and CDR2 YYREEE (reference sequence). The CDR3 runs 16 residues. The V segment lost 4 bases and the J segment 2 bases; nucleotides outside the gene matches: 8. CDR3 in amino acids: CASSQPDRGGQETQYF. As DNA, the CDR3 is TGTGCCAGCAGCCAACCGGACAGGGGGGGGCAAGAGACCCAGTACTTC.

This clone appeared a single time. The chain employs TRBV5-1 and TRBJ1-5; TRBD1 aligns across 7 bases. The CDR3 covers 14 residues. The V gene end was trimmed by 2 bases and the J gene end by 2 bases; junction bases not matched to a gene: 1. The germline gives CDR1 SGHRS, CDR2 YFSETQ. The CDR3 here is CASSFTGGNQPQHF. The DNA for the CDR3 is TGCGCCAGCAGCTTTACAGGGGGCAATCAGCCCCAGCATTTT.

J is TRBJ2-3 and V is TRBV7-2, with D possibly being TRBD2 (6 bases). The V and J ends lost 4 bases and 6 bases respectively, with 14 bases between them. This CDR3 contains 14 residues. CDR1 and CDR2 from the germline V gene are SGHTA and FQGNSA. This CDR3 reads CASSSGVIFDTQYF. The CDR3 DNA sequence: TGTGCCAGCAGCTCGGGAGTGATATTCGATACGCAGTATTTT.

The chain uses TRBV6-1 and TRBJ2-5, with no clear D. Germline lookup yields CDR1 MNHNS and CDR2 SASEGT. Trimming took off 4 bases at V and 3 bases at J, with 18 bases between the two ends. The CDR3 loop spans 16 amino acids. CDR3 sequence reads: CASSGANQGWKETQYF. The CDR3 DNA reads TGTGCCAGCAGTGGGGCGAATCAAGGATGGAAAGAGACCCAGTACTTC.

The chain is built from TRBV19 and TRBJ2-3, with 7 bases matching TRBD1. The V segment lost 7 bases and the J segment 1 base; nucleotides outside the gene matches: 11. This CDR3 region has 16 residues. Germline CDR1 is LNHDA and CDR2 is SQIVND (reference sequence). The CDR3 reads CASKPVGTARTDTQYF. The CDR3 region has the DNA TGTGCCAGTAAGCCAGTAGGGACAGCCCGCACAGATACGCAGTATTTT.